This T cell receptor beta chain was found in a study of T-cell reconstitution after alpha-beta-depleted transplantation in children. This clonotype was picked up a small number of times. Preparing the TCRbeta library involved the use of unique molecular identifiers. Using its own MiXCR run on the PCR reads, TCRdb lists one record per CDR3 protein. The sample records around 410,000 distinct CDR3 sequences, about 11% being singletons. The source was PBMCs from the stem cell graft donor, collected from the stem cell graft. The source is a human donor who donated a stem cell graft to a child with acute myeloid leukemia.

CDR3 protein: CAISDERGGSDTQYF. DNA for the CDR3: TGTGCCATCAGTGACGAGCGGGGGGGCTCAGATACGCAGTATTTT. The chain links TRBV10-3 to TRBJ2-3; 10 positions agree with TRBD2. This CDR3 is 15 amino acids long. The V gene's germline CDR1 is ENHRY and CDR2 SYGVKD. The trim removed 3 bases at V and 4 bases at J, leaving 4 bases unmatched.